A single T cell receptor beta chain is shown here with its context. This specimen comes from a study of blood T cell repertoires in COVID-19. At the level of the study: Samples taken during acute and convalescent COVID-19 were collected in the United States, Italy and Spain. T cells, B-cell-depleted T cells, or PBMCs provided the cDNA or gDNA that served as material.

Seattle-derived patients entered the study during active infection and were followed longitudinally. Per the original data handling: By means of reference gene primer amplification, nucleated cell counts were estimated. Assay: immunoSEQ multiplex PCR; the TCRdb copy retains only in-frame clones and omits some. V, J and clone size reflect that table, while D and trimming were determined from the DNA. The sample holds 300,000 or so clones, just over 90% seen once. The sequence was collected from a woman in her thirties with COVID-19, enrolled during active disease. The sequenced sample was peripheral blood.

The CDR3 is CASSFTTDQPQHF. CDR3 nucleotide sequence: TGTGCCAGCAGTTTCACCACAGATCAGCCCCAGCATTTT. The chain links TRBV12-3 or TRBV12-4 to TRBJ1-5; D is undetermined. The CDR3 runs 13 residues. The V end was cut by 3 bases, the J end by 5 bases, with 8 bases between.